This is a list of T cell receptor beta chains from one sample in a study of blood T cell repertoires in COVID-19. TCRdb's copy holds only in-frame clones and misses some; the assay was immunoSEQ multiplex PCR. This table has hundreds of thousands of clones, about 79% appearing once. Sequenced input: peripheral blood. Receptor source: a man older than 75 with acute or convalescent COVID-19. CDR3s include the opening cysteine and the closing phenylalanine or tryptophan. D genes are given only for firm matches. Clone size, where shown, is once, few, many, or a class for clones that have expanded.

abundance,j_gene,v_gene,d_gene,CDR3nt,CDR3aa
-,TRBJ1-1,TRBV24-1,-,TGTGCCACCAGTGATGCGGGGGGCTTATTTACTGAAGCTTTCTTT,CATSDAGGLFTEAFF
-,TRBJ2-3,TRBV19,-,TGTGCCAGTAGTGCGCGGTCAGATACGCAGTATTTT,CASSARSDTQYF
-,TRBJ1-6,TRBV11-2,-,TGTGCCAGCAGCTTGCAGGAATATTCACCCCTCCACTTT,CASSLQEYSPLHF
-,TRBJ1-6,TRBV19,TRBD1,TGTGCCAGTAGTTTCACCGACAGGGCGTATAATTCACCCCTCCACTTT,CASSFTDRAYNSPLHF
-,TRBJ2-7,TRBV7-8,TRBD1,TGTGCCAGCAGCCCTTGGACAGGGCTCTCCTACGAGCAGTACTTC,CASSPWTGLSYEQYF
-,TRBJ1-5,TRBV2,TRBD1,TGTGCCAGCAGTGTCAGAGGGGGCGAGGGCAATCAGCCCCAGCATTTT,CASSVRGGEGNQPQHF
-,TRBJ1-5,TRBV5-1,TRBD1,TGCGCCAGCAGCTTTCCCCGGACAGGGGGCGATCAGCCCCAGCATTTT,CASSFPRTGGDQPQHF
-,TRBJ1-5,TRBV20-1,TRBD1,TGCAGTGCTAGTGGGCCCCCCGGGACAGGGGGAAACAATCAGCCCCAGCATTTT,CSASGPPGTGGNNQPQHF
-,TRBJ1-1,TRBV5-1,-,TGCGCCAGCAGCTTGGCCCCACTAACGAACACTGAAGCTTTCTTT,CASSLAPLTNTEAFF
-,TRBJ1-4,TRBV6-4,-,TGTGCCAGCAGTGACCCAAGGGGGAAACTGTTTTTT,CASSDPRGKLFF
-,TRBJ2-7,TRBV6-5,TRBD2,TGTGCCAGCAGCAGGGGACTAGCTCACGAGCAGTACTTC,CASSRGLAHEQYF
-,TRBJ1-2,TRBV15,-,TGTGCCACCAGCCAAGACAGGAACTATGGCTACACCTTC,CATSQDRNYGYTF
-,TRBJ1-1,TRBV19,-,TGTGCCAGTACCCTAGCCTACAGATTTGACACTGAAGCTTTCTTT,CASTLAYRFDTEAFF
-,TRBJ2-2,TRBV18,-,TGTGCCAGCTCACCACTATCCCTCGCGAACACCGGGGAGCTGTTTTTT,CASSPLSLANTGELFF
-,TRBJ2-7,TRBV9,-,TGTGCCAGCAGCGTGGCGGGATCCCCCTACGAGCAGTACTTC,CASSVAGSPYEQYF
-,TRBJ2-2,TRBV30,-,TGTGCCTGGAGCTCACTAGGGGAGCTGTTTTTT,CAWSSLGELFF
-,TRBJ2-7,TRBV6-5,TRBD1,TGTGCCTCAAGGCTCGGACAGGGCGACGAGCAGTACTTC,CASRLGQGDEQYF
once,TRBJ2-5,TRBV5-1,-,TGCGCCAGCAGCTTACAGGCGGGACCAGAGACCCAGTACTTC,CASSLQAGPETQYF
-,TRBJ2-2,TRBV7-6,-,TGTGCCAGCAGCTTACGAACGGGGGGCCTTAACACCGGGGAGCTGTTTTTT,CASSLRTGGLNTGELFF
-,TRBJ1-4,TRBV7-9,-,TGTGCCAGCAGCTTAGAAACCCTGGCGGGGGTTGGTGAAAAACTGTTTTTT,CASSLETLAGVGEKLFF
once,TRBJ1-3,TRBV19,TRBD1,TGTGCCAGTACGACAGGGGGAGCCGGAAACACCATATATTTT,CASTTGGAGNTIYF
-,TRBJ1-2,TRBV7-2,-,TGTGCCAGCAGCTTAGCGCAGAGGGGAGGCTATGGCTACACCTTC,CASSLAQRGGYGYTF
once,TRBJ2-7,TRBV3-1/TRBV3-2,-,TGTGCCAGCAGCGACAGCTCCTACGAGCAGTACTTC,CASSDSSYEQYF
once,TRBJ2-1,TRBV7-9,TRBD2,TGTGCCAGCAGACTAAGCGGGGGGAGCTCCTACAATGAGCAGTTCTTC,CASRLSGGSSYNEQFF
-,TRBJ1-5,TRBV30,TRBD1,TGTGCCTGCCAAGTGGGACAGGGCCTATATAGCAATCAGCCCCAGCATTTT,CACQVGQGLYSNQPQHF
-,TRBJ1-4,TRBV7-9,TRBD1,TGTGCCAGCAGCGACCCGGTGGGACAGCCTAATGAAAAACTGTTTTTT,CASSDPVGQPNEKLFF
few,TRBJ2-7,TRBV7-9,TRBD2,TGTGCCAGCAGCTTTGGGACTAGCTTTTACTCATCATACGAGCAGTACTTC,CASSFGTSFYSSYEQYF
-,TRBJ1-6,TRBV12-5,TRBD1,TGTGCTAGTGGCGGACAGGGTGGCTCCTATAATTCACCCCTCCACTTT,CASGGQGGSYNSPLHF
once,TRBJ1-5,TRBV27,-,TGTGCCAGCAGTCAAGGCATAGGGGGTCTAGGTCAGCCCCAGCATTTT,CASSQGIGGLGQPQHF
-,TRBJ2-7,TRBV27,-,TGTGCCAGCAGTTTATCGGCACTCCCTAGGAACGAGCAGTACTTC,CASSLSALPRNEQYF
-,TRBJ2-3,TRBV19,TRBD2,TGTGCCAGTACCCGAAATTTCCGGACTAGCGGGACAGATACGCAGTATTTT,CASTRNFRTSGTDTQYF
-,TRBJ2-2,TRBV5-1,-,TGCGCCAGCAGCTTGGCGGGACAAAACACCGGGGAGCTGTTTTTT,CASSLAGQNTGELFF
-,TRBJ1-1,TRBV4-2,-,TGTGCCAGCAGCCAAGAGAATCAGAAAAGCACTGAAGCTTTCTTT,CASSQENQKSTEAFF
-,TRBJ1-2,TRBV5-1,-,TGCGCCAGCAGCTTGGACAGGGCCTATGGCTACACCTTC,CASSLDRAYGYTF
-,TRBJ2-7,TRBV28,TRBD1,TGTGCCAGCAAGGGGACAGGGGCAAACGAGCAGTACTTC,CASKGTGANEQYF
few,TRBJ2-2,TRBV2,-,TGTGCCAGCAGAAGGACAGAAACGAACACCGGGGAGCTGTTTTTT,CASRRTETNTGELFF
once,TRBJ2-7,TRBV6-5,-,TGTGCCAGCAGTTACAGAGAGGATCAGTACTTC,CASSYREDQYF
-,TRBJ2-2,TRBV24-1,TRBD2,TGTGCCACCAGTGATTGGCGGGAGGGCCGAGGGGAGCTGTTTTTT,CATSDWREGRGELFF
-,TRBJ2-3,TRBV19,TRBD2,TGTGCCAGTAGTAAATTAGCGGGAGGGAGCACAGATACGCAGTATTTT,CASSKLAGGSTDTQYF
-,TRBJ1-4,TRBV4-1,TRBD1,TGCGCCAGCAGTCGGGGACAGGGGGAACTTTTGATTGAAAAACTGTTTTTT,CASSRGQGELLIEKLFF
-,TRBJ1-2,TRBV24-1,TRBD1,TGTGCCACCAGTGACCCGACAGGGGTAGGAAACTATGGCTACACCTTC,CATSDPTGVGNYGYTF
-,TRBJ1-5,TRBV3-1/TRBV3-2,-,TGTGCCAGCAGCCAAGGATCAGGGTATGGTCAGCCCCAGCATTTT,CASSQGSGYGQPQHF
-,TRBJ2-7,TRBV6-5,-,TGTGCCAGCAGCCCGGGATCGACCTACGAGCAGTACTTC,CASSPGSTYEQYF
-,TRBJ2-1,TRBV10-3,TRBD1,TGTGCCATCAGTGATGGGGTCGGACAGGGGGTCTATGAGCAGTTCTTC,CAISDGVGQGVYEQFF
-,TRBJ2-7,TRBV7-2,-,TGTGCCAGCAGCTTGGAGCAGAGCTCCTACGAGCAGTACTTC,CASSLEQSSYEQYF
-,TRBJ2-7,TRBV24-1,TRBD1,TGTGCCACCATCGGATCACCGGGGGACAGGGACTTCTACGAGCAGTACTTC,CATIGSPGDRDFYEQYF
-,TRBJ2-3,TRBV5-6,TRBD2,TGTGCCAGCACCGTGCCGGGACTAGGGAGCACAGATACGCAGTATTTT,CASTVPGLGSTDTQYF
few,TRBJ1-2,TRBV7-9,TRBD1,TGTGCCAGCAGCCACCAACAGGGGGCATATGGCTACACCTTC,CASSHQQGAYGYTF
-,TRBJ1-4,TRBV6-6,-,TGTGCCAGCAGTCCCGGGGGGAATGAAAAACTGTTTTTT,CASSPGGNEKLFF
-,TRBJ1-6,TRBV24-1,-,TGTGCCACCCGAGTACTGGGGGGCTCCTATAATTCACCCCTCCACTTT,CATRVLGGSYNSPLHF
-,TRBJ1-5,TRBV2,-,TGTGCCAGCAGTGAAGATCGGGGAATTCGCAATCAGCCCCAGCATTTT,CASSEDRGIRNQPQHF
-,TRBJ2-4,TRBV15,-,TGTGCCACCAGCGCAGACCCGCTAAACAGGGCGCAAGCCAAAAACATTCAGTACTTC,CATSADPLNRAQAKNIQYF
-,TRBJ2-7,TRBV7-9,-,TGTGCCAGCAGCTTATCCCCTACCTACGAGCAGTACTTC,CASSLSPTYEQYF
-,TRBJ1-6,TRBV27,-,TGTGCCAGCAGTTCGGGGAGGGGCTCACCCCTCCACTTT,CASSSGRGSPLHF
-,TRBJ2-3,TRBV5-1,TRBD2,TGCGCCAGCAGCATCGCTCGGACTAGCGGTAGCACAGATACGCAGTATTTT,CASSIARTSGSTDTQYF
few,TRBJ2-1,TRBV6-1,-,TGTGCCAGCAGTGAGCTAGCCGGTTCCTACAATGAGCAGTTCTTC,CASSELAGSYNEQFF
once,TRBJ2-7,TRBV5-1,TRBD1,TGCGCCAGCAGCTGGGGACAGGGGGCCACCTACGAGCAGTACTTC,CASSWGQGATYEQYF